This record concerns one T cell receptor beta chain sequence. Measured with immunoSEQ multiplex PCR; TCRdb has only the in-frame clones, and not every one. Here the sample spans some 270,000 clones, 70% to 90% being singletons. This specimen belongs to a study of blood T cell repertoires in COVID-19. Study details: Donors in the United States, Italy and Spain gave samples during acute or convalescent COVID-19. T cells, B-cell-depleted T cells, or PBMCs supplied cDNA or gDNA.

Germline CDR1 LNHDA, CDR2 SQIVND (reference sequence). With 6 bases removed from V and 9 bases from J, the gap between germline ends came to 15 bases. The CDR3 runs to 14 residues. Participants were aged 18 to 89 years, lived in under 25 US areas, and enrolled virtually. Participants were placed into cohorts based on the clinical history they reported. The source material was PBMCs or T cells enriched from blood (not recorded which). The receptor comes from a woman aged 25 to 39 with acute COVID-19. This chain uses TRBV19 with TRBJ1-6, with D possibly matching TRBD1 (5 bases). CDR3 loop: CASRIITGGSPLHF. In nucleotides, the CDR3 is TGTGCCAGTAGAATTATTACAGGCGGTTCACCCCTCCACTTT.